This is a list of T cell receptor beta chains from one sample in a study of T cell changes during pregnancy in multiple sclerosis. Clones were sequenced by immunoSEQ multiplex PCR, and TCRdb holds only the in-frame ones, with some missing. This sample carries just under 85,000 clones, about nine tenths of them seen once, and the ten largest clones take around 2.3%. Material: peripheral blood, obtained in the first trimester of pregnancy. The receptors stem from a female donor with multiple sclerosis, enrolled in a pregnancy study. The CDR3 runs from the conserved cysteine through the conserved F or W. The order of the fields is D gene, V gene, J gene, CDR3 protein. D genes are given only for firm matches.

TRBD2	TRBV29-1	TRBJ2-7	CSASGTSGRNTYEQYF
.	TRBV11-2	TRBJ1-1	CASSFQTRDTEAFF
TRBD1	TRBV9	TRBJ2-7	CASSPTGGSGYEQYF
.	TRBV28	TRBJ1-1	CASSNIGQRNTEAFF
.	TRBV9	TRBJ2-5	CASSVGQEETQYF
.	TRBV10-3	TRBJ2-1	CAITSGAGLSLFF
.	TRBV28	TRBJ1-4	CASSSPGSPTNEKLFF
TRBD1	TRBV6-5	TRBJ1-2	CASSYSGTGDYGYTF
.	TRBV10-2	TRBJ2-3	CASRVGSGETSTDTQYF
.	TRBV28	TRBJ1-1	CASSLKVGGRAAFF
TRBD2	TRBV7-8	TRBJ2-2	CASSLRTSGGTANTGELFF
.	TRBV15	TRBJ1-4	CATSEGMWEKLFF
.	TRBV5-4	TRBJ2-3	CASSLAPTTTDTQYF
TRBD1	TRBV6-6	TRBJ1-6	CASSYAGQGADSPLHF
.	TRBV7-3	TRBJ1-2	CASSLTTEYGYTF
.	TRBV11-3	TRBJ2-2	CASSPQGFPGELFF
.	TRBV7-2	TRBJ2-5	CASSLAIGVGETQYF
.	TRBV6-5	TRBJ2-1	CASRQQGNEQFF
TRBD2	TRBV19	TRBJ2-4	CASSRTSGGIAKNIQYF
TRBD2	TRBV9	TRBJ2-1	CASSISGNSYNEQFF
.	TRBV15	TRBJ2-1	CATSSSRYNEQFF
.	TRBV10-3	TRBJ1-5	CAIAQGGNSNQPQHF
.	TRBV5-1	TRBJ1-1	CASSLVGLLNTEAFF
TRBD2	TRBV11-2	TRBJ2-7	CASSLRREKPYEQYF
.	TRBV9	TRBJ2-3	CASSVGDFKHSTDTQYF
TRBD1	TRBV6-5	TRBJ2-1	CASSSAPQGYYNEQFF
.	TRBV6-4	TRBJ1-5	CASWAGAPKNQPQHF
TRBD1	TRBV18	TRBJ1-3	CASSRTGGTSGNTIYF
TRBD1	TRBV19	TRBJ1-6	CASSPRDRGGYNSPLHF
.	TRBV9	TRBJ1-4	CASSVGTATNEKLFF
TRBD1	TRBV13	TRBJ1-6	CASSRTGTGDNYNSPLHF
TRBD1	TRBV6-1	TRBJ2-7	CASIVGTGSSYEQYF
TRBD2	TRBV6-1	TRBJ2-7	CASRKVLAGEYEQYF
TRBD2	TRBV7-9	TRBJ2-1	CASSPRASGYNEQFF
.	TRBV19	TRBJ1-4	CASRRDTKLFF
TRBD2	TRBV9	TRBJ2-2	CASTPGGTGELFF
.	TRBV19	TRBJ2-2	CASSMSGLGSRGELFF
.	TRBV7-2	TRBJ1-5	CASSLSGGLWPQHF
.	TRBV6-5	TRBJ1-4	CASSYGGFNEKLFF
TRBD2	TRBV7-9	TRBJ2-3	CASSLLGTSGGLRADTQYF
.	TRBV9	TRBJ2-2	CASSVAGTGELFF
TRBD1	TRBV11-2	TRBJ2-1	CASSLKTGYAEQFF